This is a list of T cell receptor beta chains from one sample in a study of long-term antiretroviral therapy in people with HIV. The data were produced by immunoSEQ multiplex PCR, yet TCRdb's version contains in-frame clones alone and is incomplete. The data contain tens of thousands of clones, 85% to 90% of them singletons. The sample was unsorted PBMCs, taken more than 4.4 years after starting antiretroviral therapy. Receptor source: a man younger than 45 with HIV. Both conserved end residues are part of each CDR3. A D gene is named only where the DNA matches it firmly. Clone size appears in some rows only: once, few, many, or a class for an expanded clone.

V gene: TRBV14
clone size: few
J gene: TRBJ1-2
D gene: -
CDR3 protein: CASSQGTYGYTF
CDR3 DNA: TGTGCCAGCAGCCAAGGGACCTATGGCTACACCTTC

V gene: TRBV7-6
clone size: once
J gene: TRBJ1-1
D gene: -
CDR3 protein: CASSLATQLNTEAFF
CDR3 DNA: TGTGCCAGCAGCTTAGCGACCCAACTGAACACTGAAGCTTTCTTT

V gene: TRBV5-1
clone size: -
J gene: TRBJ1-2
D gene: TRBD1
CDR3 protein: CASSHSGQGTRGYTF
CDR3 DNA: TGCGCCAGCAGCCACTCGGGACAGGGTACTCGAGGCTACACCTTC

V gene: TRBV5-4
clone size: -
J gene: TRBJ1-5
D gene: TRBD1
CDR3 protein: CASSYGTALKSGRPQHF
CDR3 DNA: TGTGCCAGCAGCTACGGGACAGCGCTAAAATCGGGTAGGCCCCAGCATTTT

V gene: TRBV28
clone size: -
J gene: TRBJ2-5
D gene: TRBD1
CDR3 protein: CASSRDSYQETQYF
CDR3 DNA: TGTGCCAGCAGCCGGGACAGTTACCAGGAGACCCAGTACTTC

V gene: TRBV18
clone size: -
J gene: TRBJ1-1
D gene: -
CDR3 protein: CASSQGGTEAFF
CDR3 DNA: TGTGCCAGCTCACAGGGAGGCACTGAAGCTTTCTTT

V gene: TRBV5-1
clone size: -
J gene: TRBJ2-3
D gene: TRBD2
CDR3 protein: CASSWGIAGGREHTQYF
CDR3 DNA: TGCGCCAGCAGCTGGGGTATAGCGGGGGGTCGGGAACATACGCAGTATTTT

V gene: TRBV6-1
clone size: -
J gene: TRBJ1-5
D gene: -
CDR3 protein: CATHKRQTGNQPQHF
CDR3 DNA: TGTGCCACCCACAAAAGACAGACTGGCAATCAGCCCCAGCATTTT

V gene: TRBV2
clone size: -
J gene: TRBJ1-1
D gene: -
CDR3 protein: CASGPPRERNTEAFF
CDR3 DNA: TGTGCCAGCGGTCCCCCCAGGGAGAGGAACACTGAAGCTTTCTTT

V gene: TRBV5-4
clone size: -
J gene: TRBJ2-7
D gene: TRBD1
CDR3 protein: CASSFGDRGYEQYF
CDR3 DNA: TGTGCCAGCAGCTTCGGCGACAGGGGCTACGAGCAGTACTTC

V gene: TRBV4-3
clone size: -
J gene: TRBJ2-2
D gene: TRBD2
CDR3 protein: CASSQVLGGWNTGELFF
CDR3 DNA: TGCGCCAGCAGCCAAGTCCTGGGGGGGTGGAACACCGGGGAGCTGTTTTTT

V gene: TRBV19
clone size: -
J gene: TRBJ2-7
D gene: -
CDR3 protein: CASSSRNGASREQYF
CDR3 DNA: TGTGCCAGTAGTTCGCGGAACGGGGCGAGTCGCGAGCAGTACTTC

V gene: TRBV7-2
clone size: -
J gene: TRBJ2-7
D gene: TRBD1
CDR3 protein: CASSSRADRDSYEQYF
CDR3 DNA: TGTGCCAGCAGCTCAAGGGCCGACAGGGATTCTTACGAGCAGTACTTC

V gene: TRBV25-1
clone size: -
J gene: TRBJ2-7
D gene: -
CDR3 protein: CASSHWTGPYEQYF
CDR3 DNA: TGTGCCAGCAGTCATTGGACTGGGCCCTACGAGCAGTACTTC

V gene: TRBV5-1
clone size: -
J gene: TRBJ2-7
D gene: -
CDR3 protein: CASSLVGNEQYF
CDR3 DNA: TGCGCCAGCAGCTTGGTGGGGAACGAGCAGTACTTC

V gene: TRBV6-5
clone size: once
J gene: TRBJ2-5
D gene: TRBD2
CDR3 protein: CASSGTTSGETQYF
CDR3 DNA: TGTGCCAGCAGCGGGACTACTTCGGGAGAGACCCAGTACTTC

V gene: TRBV27
clone size: -
J gene: TRBJ2-5
D gene: -
CDR3 protein: CASSLSTAQETQYF
CDR3 DNA: TGTGCCAGCAGTTTATCGACAGCACAAGAGACCCAGTACTTC

V gene: TRBV7-6
clone size: -
J gene: TRBJ1-2
D gene: -
CDR3 protein: CASSDYSGGYTF
CDR3 DNA: TGTGCCAGCAGCGACTACTCCGGGGGCTACACCTTC

V gene: TRBV27
clone size: -
J gene: TRBJ2-7
D gene: TRBD1
CDR3 protein: CASSRRQGNTYEQYF
CDR3 DNA: TGTGCCAGCAGCCGGCGACAGGGTAACACCTACGAGCAGTACTTC

V gene: TRBV7-8
clone size: -
J gene: TRBJ1-1
D gene: -
CDR3 protein: CASSSDTEAFF
CDR3 DNA: TGTGCCAGCAGCTCGGACACTGAAGCTTTCTTT

V gene: TRBV5-1
clone size: -
J gene: TRBJ1-3
D gene: -
CDR3 protein: CASRSHRDPGNTIYF
CDR3 DNA: TGCGCCAGCAGATCCCACAGGGACCCTGGAAACACCATATATTTT

V gene: TRBV5-8
clone size: -
J gene: TRBJ2-5
D gene: -
CDR3 protein: CASSFSRGETQYF
CDR3 DNA: TGTGCCAGCAGCTTCTCAAGGGGGGAGACCCAGTACTTC

V gene: TRBV6-1
clone size: -
J gene: TRBJ2-7
D gene: TRBD1
CDR3 protein: CASNRGQFDEQYF
CDR3 DNA: TGTGCCAGCAATCGGGGACAGTTCGACGAGCAGTACTTC

V gene: TRBV7-9
clone size: -
J gene: TRBJ2-7
D gene: TRBD1
CDR3 protein: CASTPPGGGPYEQYF
CDR3 DNA: TGTGCCAGCACCCCCCCAGGGGGCGGCCCCTACGAGCAGTACTTC

V gene: TRBV2
clone size: -
J gene: TRBJ2-5
D gene: TRBD2
CDR3 protein: CASSEMAGGRETQYF
CDR3 DNA: TGTGCCAGCAGTGAAATGGCGGGGGGGCGTGAGACCCAGTACTTC

V gene: TRBV7-9
clone size: -
J gene: TRBJ2-1
D gene: -
CDR3 protein: CASSSSWDEQFF
CDR3 DNA: TGTGCCAGCAGCTCTAGTTGGGATGAGCAGTTCTTC

V gene: TRBV7-9
clone size: -
J gene: TRBJ2-3
D gene: TRBD2
CDR3 protein: CASSPRWTSGRTADTQYF
CDR3 DNA: TGTGCCAGCAGCCCCCGCTGGACTAGCGGGAGAACGGCAGATACGCAGTATTTT